Sequencing of this TCR beta chain was carried out in a study of long-term antiretroviral therapy in people with HIV. Whole-study context: The earliest samples came about a decade before the 2015 immediate-ART recommendation.

Findings and caveats of the study: Relative to transplant donor controls, diversity remained lower despite increasing after ART.

The CDR3 extends over 14 amino acids. CDR1 and CDR2 from the germline V gene are SGHRS and YFSETQ. Trimming pared 5 bases from V and 3 bases from J, leaving 14 bases between. With survey level as its setting, the immunoSEQ assay was v3.0. Assay used: immunoSEQ multiplex PCR; TCRdb lists only in-frame clones, some missing. The data contain roughly 30,000 clones, roughly 80% of them singletons. Of note for this clone: The antigen is undetermined.

Every one of the donors gave at least one pre-ART PBMC sample and at least two post-ART PBMC samples. Every one of the participants with HIV received treatment in the United States. The sample in question was unsorted PBMCs, obtained 0.3 years after starting antiretroviral therapy. The V and J genes are TRBV5-1 and TRBJ2-5, with D hard to call. The receptor's source is a man aged 35 to 55 with HIV. The CDR3 nucleotides are TGCGCCAGCAGTGGGGAAGGGCATGAAGAGACCCAGTACTTC. Translating it yields CASSGEGHEETQYF.